One and the same sample provided the 24 T cell receptor beta chains below, sequenced in a study of cytomegalovirus exposure and HLA in healthy donors. PCR used 60 Vbeta primers and 13 Jbeta primers. Assay used: immunoSEQ multiplex PCR; TCRdb lists only in-frame clones, some missing. The sample yields 200,000 to 250,000 clones, 70% to 80% seen once. Material for sequencing was PBMCs. All receptors derive from a woman aged 60-70 years in good health and CMV-seropositive.

The chain couples TRBV19 to TRBJ1-3; unclear D gene. This CDR3 spans 12 amino acids. Trimming removed 9 bases from V and 2 bases from J, with 8 bases in between. Germline V gene sequence: CDR1 LNHDA, CDR2 SQIVND (reference sequence). Written as DNA, the CDR3 is TGTGCCAGCTATACGCCTGGAAACACCATATATTTT. This codes for CASYTPGNTIYF.

This chain links TRBV7-6 with TRBJ1-1; possibly TRBD1 for D (6 bases). Germline CDR1 and CDR2: SGHVS and FNYEAQ. V was clipped by 5 bases and J by 0 bases, with 16 bases between them. This CDR3 has 16 residues. The CDR3 DNA reads TGTGCCAGCAGCATGTTTGGGGACACAATGAACACTGAAGCTTTCTTT. It translates to CASSMFGDTMNTEAFF.

The chain carries TRBV9 and TRBJ1-3; 7 bases fit TRBD1. The CDR3 is 15 residues long. CDR1 and CDR2 (germline): SGDLS, YYNGEE. Trimming removed 4 bases from V and 0 bases from J; junction bases left unmatched: 4. DNA of the CDR3: TGTGCCAGCAGCACAACAGGGGACTCTGGAAACACCATATATTTT. It specifies CASSTTGDSGNTIYF.

This clone was detected only a few times. This chain connects TRBV30 to TRBJ1-4; tentatively, D is TRBD1 (6 bases). From germline, CDR1 is GTSNPN and CDR2 SVGIG (reference sequence). This CDR3 has 13 amino acids. V lost 8 bases, J lost 8 bases, and 18 bases lay in between. The CDR3 DNA reads TGTGCCGGATGGGGGCAGGGAAACGAAAAACTGTTTTTT. This codes for CAGWGQGNEKLFF.

This rearrangement joins TRBV11-3 to TRBJ2-3, with D tentatively TRBD2 (5 bases). This CDR3 contains 11 residues. CDR1 is SGHNT and CDR2 is YENEEA in the germline V gene. With 4 bases removed from V and 10 bases from J, the gap between germline ends came to 9 bases. The CDR3 spells CASSSREAQYF. The DNA of the CDR3 is TGTGCCAGCAGCTCCCGGGAAGCGCAGTATTTT.

The V call is TRBV19, the J call TRBJ2-4, with no clear D. The germline V and J ends were trimmed by 6 bases and 0 bases, with 9 bases remaining between them. Looked up from germline, CDR1 is LNHDA and CDR2 is SQIVND (reference sequence). This CDR3 is built from 14 residues. The CDR3 loop is CASRRYLAKNIQYF. The CDR3 DNA sequence: TGTGCCAGTAGACGGTACTTAGCCAAAAACATTCAGTACTTC. Full variable domain (outside the CDR3, taken from reference TRBV19 and TRBJ2-4): DGGITQSPKYLFRKEGQNVTLSCEQNLNHDAMYWYRQDPGQGLRLIYYSQIVNDFQKGDIAEGYSVSREKKESFPLTVTSAQKNPTAFYLCASRRYLAKNIQYFGAGTRLSVL.

This rearrangement joins TRBV7-2 to TRBJ1-2; 8 positions agree with TRBD1. V dropped 5 bases and J dropped 0; count of bases not matched to a gene: 8. Germline CDR1 and CDR2: SGHTA and FQGNSA. The CDR3 is 16 amino acids. Written as DNA, the CDR3 is TGTGCCAGCAGCCCCTGGACAGGGCTGGCTAACTATGGCTACACCTTC. This translates into CASSPWTGLANYGYTF.

This sequence joins TRBV11-2 and TRBJ2-5; TRBD2 matches 12 bases. From germline, CDR1 is SGHAT and CDR2 FQNNGV. This CDR3 comprises 16 residues. The V and J ends lost 5 bases and 9 bases, in that order; junction bases with no gene match: 13. CDR3: CASSPRLAGATGAQYF. CDR3 sequence (DNA): TGTGCCAGCAGCCCGAGACTAGCGGGAGCGACAGGGGCCCAGTACTTC.

In nucleotides, the CDR3 is TGTGCCAGCAGCAGCCGGGACAGAGGGGATTCACCCCTCCACTTT. Amino acids: CASSSRDRGDSPLHF. The chain recombines TRBV5-4 with TRBJ1-6, with TRBD1 matching over 7 bases. V was clipped by 4 bases and J by 8 bases; unmatched bases: 9. In germline, CDR1 is SGHNT, CDR2 YYREEE (reference sequence). The length of the CDR3 is 15 residues.

This sequence joins TRBV7-9 and TRBJ2-3, with 11 bases aligning to TRBD2. Germline trimming cut 5 bases from V and 4 bases from J; bases unmatched to any gene: 11. The germline gives CDR1 SEHNR, CDR2 FQNEAQ (reference sequence). The CDR3 is 17 residues long. CDR3 residues: CASSPRLAGQRADTQYF. In DNA, the CDR3 is TGTGCCAGCAGCCCTAGACTAGCGGGGCAGAGGGCAGATACGCAGTATTTT.

In its sample, this clone was seen a few times. The chain carries TRBV5-5 and TRBJ2-6; D unclear. Trimming cost V 3 bases and J 0 bases, with 13 bases left between them. The germline V gene encodes CDR1 SGHKS and CDR2 YYEKEE (reference sequence). This CDR3 has 17 residues. The CDR3 reads CASSSALQSSGANVLTF. The CDR3 DNA reads as TGTGCCAGCAGCTCGGCCTTACAGAGCTCTGGGGCCAACGTCCTGACTTTC.

The chain is built from TRBV27 and TRBJ1-1; no reliable D call. The CDR3 length is 12 residues. Germline V lookup: CDR1 MNHEY, CDR2 SMNVEV (reference sequence). Trimming took 5 bases from V and 7 from J, leaving 11 bases between them. The CDR3, as DNA: TGTGCCAGCAGTCCCCGCCGGGGTGAAGCTTTCTTT. Translated, it gives CASSPRRGEAFF.

V usage is TRBV9 and J usage is TRBJ2-5; D might be TRBD2 (6 bases). CDR3 size: 16 residues. V was trimmed by 1 base and J by 2 bases, leaving 15 bases between them. Germline lookup yields CDR1 SGDLS and CDR2 YYNGEE. CDR3 residues: CASSVSTTSRQETQYF. CDR3 nucleotide sequence: TGTGCCAGCAGCGTAAGCACGACTAGTAGGCAAGAGACCCAGTACTTC.

This chain links TRBV10-3 with TRBJ2-7, with 9 bases fitting TRBD1. With V trimmed by 4 bases and J by 5 bases, 6 bases remained unmatched. Germline V gives CDR1 ENHRY, CDR2 SYGVKD. The CDR3 extends over 14 amino acids. CDR3: CAISAQGAENEQYF. The CDR3 DNA sequence: TGTGCCATCAGTGCACAGGGGGCTGAAAACGAGCAGTACTTC.

V and J are TRBV7-8 and TRBJ1-2; possible D gene TRBD1, 5 bases. CDR1 and CDR2 (germline): SGHVS, FQNEAQ. V was cut by 1 base and J by 8 bases, with 8 bases left in between. The CDR3 covers 12 residues. The CDR3 DNA reads as TGTGCCAGCAGCTTAGTTCAGGGCGGCTACACCTTC. It specifies CASSLVQGGYTF. The full variable domain, in which reference TRBV7-8 and TRBJ1-2 provide the parts outside the CDR3, is GAGVSQSPRYKVAKRGQDVALRCDPISGHVSLFWYQQALGQGPEFLTYFQNEAQLDKSGLPSDRFFAERPEGSVSTLKIQRTQQEDSAVYLCASSLVQGGYTFGSGTRLTVV.

This sequence joins TRBV28 and TRBJ1-4; the D is unclear. Germline CDR1 reads MDHEN; CDR2 reads SYDVKM. Trimming shortened V by 5 bases and J by 2 bases, and 18 bases separated the two germline ends. The CDR3 runs 17 residues. In nucleotides, the CDR3 is TGTGCCAGCAGTCCATGGGGAGGGCTGGGGACTAATGAAAAACTGTTTTTT. Amino acids: CASSPWGGLGTNEKLFF.

This clone was seen a handful of times. This chain uses TRBV7-9 with TRBJ2-3, with D perhaps TRBD2 (7 bases). The CDR3 length is 14 residues. Germline lookup yields CDR1 SEHNR and CDR2 FQNEAQ (reference sequence). V shed 11 bases and J shed 4 bases, with 19 bases lying between them. The chain's CDR3 is CAGGLQGGSDTQYF. The CDR3 bases are TGTGCCGGGGGCCTTCAGGGAGGGTCAGATACGCAGTATTTT.

V usage is TRBV7-2 and J usage is TRBJ2-3, with D uncertain. CDR3 length equals 14 residues. Germline CDR1 SGHTA, CDR2 FQGNSA. Trimming pared 2 bases from V and 0 bases from J, leaving 6 bases between. CDR3 sequence: CASSLSLSTDTQYF. CDR3 bases: TGTGCCAGCAGCTTATCCCTCAGCACAGATACGCAGTATTTT.

This chain connects TRBV29-1 to TRBJ1-6; tentative D call: TRBD1 (6 bases). Trimming removed 6 bases from V and 8 bases from J, with 11 bases in between. CDR1 SQVTM and CDR2 ANQGSEA come from the germline V gene. This CDR3 is 12 amino acids long. This CDR3 is CSVRTEDSPLHF. The CDR3 DNA is TGCAGCGTGCGGACAGAGGATTCACCCCTCCACTTT.

The CDR3 DNA reads as TGTGCCAGCAGCACCCAGACAGGGACTGGAAACACCATATATTTT. Amino acid sequence: CASSTQTGTGNTIYF. The J gene is TRBJ1-3, the V gene TRBV7-6; 7 bases agree with TRBD1. The germline V gene has CDR1 SGHVS and CDR2 FNYEAQ. The V and J ends lost 5 bases and 2 bases, in that order; junction bases with no gene match: 6. The CDR3 sequence is 15 residues long.

The rearrangement uses TRBV28 and TRBJ2-2, with 7 positions matching TRBD1. Germline loops: CDR1 MDHEN, CDR2 SYDVKM. This CDR3 is 16 amino acids long. V trimming: 3 bases; J trimming: 7 bases; junction bases outside the gene matches: 11. This CDR3 reads CASSFGDRVFDGELFF. As DNA, the CDR3 is TGTGCCAGCAGTTTTGGAGACAGGGTATTCGACGGGGAGCTGTTTTTT. Using reference TRBV28 and TRBJ2-2 for the parts outside the CDR3, the full variable domain is DVKVTQSSRYLVKRTGEKVFLECVQDMDHENMFWYRQDPGLGLRLIYFSYDVKMKEKGDIPEGYSVSREKKERFSLILESASTNQTSMYLCASSFGDRVFDGELFFGEGSRLTVL.

V and J are TRBV7-2 and TRBJ1-5; possible D gene TRBD1, 6 bases. This CDR3 has 16 amino acids. The V gene's germline CDR1 is SGHTA and CDR2 FQGNSA. Between the trimmed V and J ends, which lost 1 base and 8 bases, there was a span of 18 bases. CDR3 DNA sequence: TGTGCCAGCAGCTTAGTCGGCGTACAGGGCACGGAGCCCCAGCATTTT. Amino acids: CASSLVGVQGTEPQHF.

Remarks on this clone: In this CDR3 the conserved last residue, phenylalanine or tryptophan, is missing, so a read error is likely. This chain joins TRBV2 and TRBJ1-5, with D perhaps matching TRBD1 (6 bases). Germline loops: CDR1 SNHLY, CDR2 FYNNEI. Trimming removed 3 bases from V and 5 bases from J, with 8 bases in between. The CDR3 loop spans 13 amino acids. CDR3 region: CASSDYRDQPQHL. The CDR3 nucleotides are TGTGCCAGCAGTGACTACAGGGATCAGCCCCAGCATCTT.

This clone was seen a handful of times. V usage is TRBV11-2 and J usage is TRBJ1-6; 7 bases align to TRBD1. With V trimmed by 5 bases and J by 8 bases, 9 bases remained unmatched. This CDR3 comprises 15 residues. Germline CDR1 and CDR2: SGHAT and FQNNGV. CDR3 loop: CASSPLNRGYSPLHF. The CDR3 coding sequence is TGTGCCAGCAGCCCGCTAAACAGGGGATATTCACCCCTCCACTTT.